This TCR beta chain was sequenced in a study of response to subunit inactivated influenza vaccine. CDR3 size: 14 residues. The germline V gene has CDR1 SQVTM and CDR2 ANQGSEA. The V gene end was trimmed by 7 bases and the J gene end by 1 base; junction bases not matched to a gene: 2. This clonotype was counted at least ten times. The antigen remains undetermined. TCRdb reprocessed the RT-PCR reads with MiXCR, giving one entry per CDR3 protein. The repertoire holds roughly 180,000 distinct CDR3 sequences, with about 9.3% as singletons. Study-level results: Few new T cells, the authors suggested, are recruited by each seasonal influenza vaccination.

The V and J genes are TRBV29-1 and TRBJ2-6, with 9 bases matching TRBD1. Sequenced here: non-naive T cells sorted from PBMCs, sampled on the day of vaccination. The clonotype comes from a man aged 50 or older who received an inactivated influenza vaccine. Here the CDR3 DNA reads TGCAGCGCCGGACAGGGGTCTGGGGCCAACGTCCTGACTTTC. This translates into CSAGQGSGANVLTF.